Below, 15 T cell receptor beta chains from the same sample are listed, as sequenced in a study of a mutant IDH1 vaccine in newly diagnosed glioma. Regarding time point: baseline, week 1 (first vaccination visit). Treatment specified: pre-vaccination baseline after standard-of-care therapy. Clones were sequenced by immunoSEQ multiplex PCR, and TCRdb holds only the in-frame ones, with some missing. The repertoire has 20,000 to 25,000 clones, approximately 85% of them found once; the top ten carry 5.4%. Sample: PBMCs, taken from a glioma patient treated with radiotherapy, temozolomide or both. These receptor sequences come from a man aged 40-50 years with glioma.

This clone was picked up a small number of times. This rearrangement joins TRBV10-3 to TRBJ1-2; 10 nucleotides line up with TRBD1. With V trimmed by 4 bases and J by 5 bases, 4 bases remained unmatched. Per the germline V gene, CDR1 is ENHRY and CDR2 is SYGVKD. This CDR3 has 14 amino acids. The CDR3: CAISGDRGLYGYTF. The DNA for the CDR3 is TGTGCCATCAGTGGTGACAGGGGGCTGTATGGCTACACCTTC.

This chain uses TRBV19 with TRBJ2-7, with 11 bases fitting TRBD2. V lost 5 bases, J lost 4 bases, and 7 bases stayed unmatched. The CDR3 runs 15 residues. Germline lookup yields CDR1 LNHDA and CDR2 SQIVND (reference sequence). The CDR3: CASSPRLAGPYEQYF. The CDR3 bases are TGTGCCAGTAGTCCGAGACTAGCGGGACCGTACGAGCAGTACTTC.

The V gene is TRBV6-1, the J gene TRBJ2-2; 7 nucleotides agree with TRBD2. Germline trimming cut 4 bases from V and 1 base from J; bases unmatched to any gene: 6. The CDR3 covers 16 residues. The germline gives CDR1 MNHNS, CDR2 SASEGT. The CDR3: CASSAFGGGNTGELFF. The CDR3 DNA is TGTGCCAGCAGTGCTTTCGGCGGGGGGAACACCGGGGAGCTGTTTTTT.

The V gene is TRBV30, the J gene TRBJ2-5; D possibly matches TRBD1 or TRBD2 (5 bases each). The germline V gene encodes CDR1 GTSNPN and CDR2 SVGIG (reference sequence). The V end was cut by 4 bases, the J end by 5 bases, with 11 bases between. The CDR3 runs to 12 residues. The CDR3 sequence is CAWTQGGETQYF. In nucleotides, the CDR3 is TGTGCCTGGACCCAGGGCGGGGAGACCCAGTACTTC.

This clone was seen a single time. This CDR3 reads CASSLLGSGRGSYEQYF. CDR3 sequence (DNA): TGTGCCAGCAGCCTACTGGGGAGCGGGAGAGGCTCCTACGAGCAGTACTTC. The genes are TRBV13 and TRBJ2-7; 8 nucleotides match TRBD2. Germline loops: CDR1 PRHDT, CDR2 FYEKMQ (reference sequence). The CDR3 consists of 17 residues. Germline trimming cut 5 bases from V and 0 bases from J; bases unmatched to any gene: 12.

V gene TRBV6-5 combines with J gene TRBJ1-1; 7 nucleotides match TRBD1. There are 16 residues in the CDR3. Trimming at V came to 2 bases and at J to 4 bases, leaving 10 bases not matched to a gene. The germline V gene has CDR1 MNHEY and CDR2 SVGAGI. Here the CDR3 reads CASSYTVTGLGTEAFF. Written as DNA, the CDR3 is TGTGCCAGCAGTTACACGGTGACAGGGTTGGGCACTGAAGCTTTCTTT.

The chain recombines TRBV5-4 with TRBJ2-5; no reliable D call. This CDR3 region has 14 residues. Looked up from germline, CDR1 is SGHNT and CDR2 is YYREEE (reference sequence). Between the trimmed V and J ends, which lost 3 bases and 0 bases, there was a span of 9 bases. DNA of the CDR3: TGTGCCAGCAGCTCGTCGACTTACCAAGAGACCCAGTACTTC. As protein: CASSSSTYQETQYF.

A single count supports this clone. V gene TRBV12-5 combines with J gene TRBJ1-1, with D unresolved. This CDR3 is built from 13 residues. Germline V gene sequence: CDR1 LGHNT, CDR2 FRNRAP. Trimming cost V 7 bases and J 1 base, with 10 bases left between them. CDR3 sequence reads: CASVEQQNTEAFF. DNA of the CDR3: TGTGCTAGTGTGGAACAGCAGAACACTGAAGCTTTCTTT.

DNA for the CDR3: TGCGCCAGCAGCCCGTTTGAAGGGACGAACACTGAAGCTTTCTTT. Protein sequence: CASSPFEGTNTEAFF. The V call is TRBV5-1, the J call TRBJ1-1, with a weak D call TRBD1 (5 bases). V gave up 4 bases and J gave up 1 base, with 14 bases separating them. Germline CDR1 SGHRS, CDR2 YFSETQ. The CDR3 loop spans 15 amino acids.

The J gene is TRBJ1-4, the V gene TRBV5-1; 10 bases agree with TRBD1. The ends lost 3 bases at V and 6 bases at J; junction bases unmatched: 5. Germline CDR1 is SGHRS and CDR2 is YFSETQ. The CDR3 has 15 amino acids. The DNA of the CDR3 is TGCGCCAGCAGCTCCGCCGGGACAGGGGATGAAAAACTGTTTTTT. Translated, it gives CASSSAGTGDEKLFF.

This clone was recorded once. The CDR3 protein is CGTSGGVANTGELFF. The CDR3 DNA is TGTGGTACTAGCGGGGGCGTAGCCAACACCGGGGAGCTGTTTTTT. The J gene is TRBJ2-2, the V gene TRBV19; the match to TRBD2 covers 11 bases. The CDR3 is made up of 15 amino acids. CDR1 is LNHDA and CDR2 is SQIVND in the germline V gene (reference sequence).

The chain uses TRBV19 and TRBJ1-1; the D is unclear. The CDR3 extends over 15 amino acids. In germline, CDR1 is LNHDA, CDR2 SQIVND (reference sequence). V lost 3 bases, J lost 3 bases, and 14 bases lay in between. CDR3 amino acids: CASSIHPRAYTEAFF. The CDR3 DNA sequence: TGTGCCAGTAGTATTCACCCCCGGGCATACACTGAAGCTTTCTTT. Combining the CDR3 with reference TRBV19 and TRBJ1-1 gives the whole variable domain DGGITQSPKYLFRKEGQNVTLSCEQNLNHDAMYWYRQDPGQGLRLIYYSQIVNDFQKGDIAEGYSVSREKKESFPLTVTSAQKNPTAFYLCASSIHPRAYTEAFFGQGTRLTVV.

The rearrangement joins TRBV2 to TRBJ1-1, with D unclear. CDR3 size: 12 residues. The V end was cut by 4 bases, the J end by 7 bases, with 10 bases between. Germline values: CDR1 SNHLY, CDR2 FYNNEI. CDR3 sequence (DNA): TGTGCCAGCAGTGTTACAAATTTTGAAGCTTTCTTT. Its translation: CASSVTNFEAFF.

The rearrangement joins TRBV4-3 to TRBJ2-6; D remains ambiguous. V lost 0 bases and J lost 0, with 6 bases in between. Germline CDR1 and CDR2: LGHNA and YSLEER. The CDR3 covers 16 residues. The CDR3 loop is CASSQDGPSGANVLTF. CDR3 sequence (DNA): TGCGCCAGCAGCCAAGATGGACCCTCTGGGGCCAACGTCCTGACTTTC.

V and J are TRBV6-1 and TRBJ1-2; 7 nucleotides line up with TRBD1. The CDR3 is 13 amino acids. CDR1 and CDR2 (germline): MNHNS, SASEGT. The V segment lost 6 bases and the J segment 8 bases; nucleotides outside the gene matches: 9. CDR3: CASSSQGKGGYTF. The CDR3 nucleotides read TGTGCCAGCAGCTCACAGGGGAAAGGGGGCTACACCTTC.